This TCR beta chain was observed in a study of regulatory T cells in long-lasting Graves disease. Arm-PCR with iRepertoire HTBI primers amplified the CDR3 regions for these TCR beta libraries. TCRdb re-called the multiplex PCR reads through MiXCR, storing one row per CDR3 protein. The table includes roughly 260,000 distinct CDR3 sequences, about 20% detected once. The length of the CDR3 is 17 residues. Germline assignment: CDR1 SEHNR and CDR2 FQNEAQ (reference sequence). Described time point: newly diagnosed GD, antithyroid drugs for less than 3 months. Extracted PBMC RNA gave rise to the TCR library. These data were also filed under a second study, of T cells in Graves' hyperthyroidism and ophthalmopathy.

The sample here was peripheral blood mononuclear cells (PBMCs), taken at new diagnosis, from a patient treated with antithyroid drugs. The chain joins TRBV7-9 to TRBJ2-3, with a possible D match to TRBD1 (6 bases). TRBJ1-1 explains the end of the DNA better; the J call may be wrong. The receptor comes from a woman aged 25 to 45 with Graves disease. The CDR3 DNA follows: TGTGCCAGCAGCTTAGGCCCGGGACACCAGTCCAACACTGAAGCTTTCTTT. Translated, it gives CASSLGPGHQSNTEAFF.